Following are 22 T cell receptor beta chains from one sample sequenced in a study of vaccination effects on CD4 cells after COVID-19. Clones were sequenced by immunoSEQ multiplex PCR, and TCRdb holds only the in-frame ones, with some missing. The sample has 45,000 to 55,000 clones, 65% to 75% seen once. Their antigen targets remain unknown. The culture ran for approximately 10 days, and then CD4+ T cells were isolated. PCR confirmed that the person was infected with SARS-CoV-2 between March and December 2020. Vaccination of participants consisted of two doses of either the BNT162b2 or mRNA-1273 vaccine. This sample comprised CD4+ T cells from PBMCs cultured without peptide, obtained after COVID-19 vaccination. These receptor sequences come from a human donor who had a prior SARS-CoV-2 infection.

This clone was detected only once. The genes are TRBV11-1 and TRBJ2-5; TRBD2 matches at 14 bases. This CDR3 is built from 16 residues. Germline lookup yields CDR1 SGHAT and CDR2 FQDESV (reference sequence). Trimming cost V 6 bases and J 7 bases; bases outside gene matches: 10. The CDR3 coding sequence is TGTGCCAGCAGTCCCCCCGGGACTAGCGGGGGAGGGACCCAGTACTTC. Its protein product is CASSPPGTSGGGTQYF.

The rearrangement uses TRBV6-1 and TRBJ1-3, with a tentative D call TRBD1 (5 bases). The CDR3 consists of 14 residues. V shed 2 bases and J shed 4 bases, with 9 bases lying between them. Germline CDR1 MNHNS, CDR2 SASEGT. CDR3 loop: CASSEQQGGNTIYF. CDR3 nucleotides: TGTGCCAGCAGTGAACAGCAGGGCGGAAACACCATATATTTT.

V and J are TRBV7-3 and TRBJ2-1; no reliable D call. Trimming cost V 6 bases and J 0 bases, with 12 bases left between them. This CDR3 is 15 amino acids long. Per germline, CDR1 SGHTA and CDR2 FQGTGA. For the CDR3, the DNA is TGTGCCAGCAGTACCCATCCGAGCTCCTACAATGAGCAGTTCTTC. The encoded protein is CASSTHPSSYNEQFF.

The chain links TRBV12-3 or TRBV12-4 to TRBJ1-5; no reliable D call. The CDR3 is 13 amino acids. Trimming removed 2 bases at V and 7 bases at J, with 9 bases between. The CDR3 DNA follows: TGTGCCAGCAGTTTATCCGTGGAACAGCCCCAGCATTTT. It is translated as CASSLSVEQPQHF.

The gene calls are TRBV28 and TRBJ2-6; D gene uncertain. The CDR3 covers 16 residues. Germline assignment: CDR1 MDHEN and CDR2 SYDVKM. V dropped 2 bases and J dropped 1 base, with 9 bases sitting between them. The DNA of the CDR3 is TGTGCCAGCAGTTTAGGTCACCAGTCTGGGGCCAACGTCCTGACTTTC. Encoded protein: CASSLGHQSGANVLTF. Full variable domain (remainder filled in from reference TRBV28 and TRBJ2-6): DVKVTQSSRYLVKRTGEKVFLECVQDMDHENMFWYRQDPGLGLRLIYFSYDVKMKEKGDIPEGYSVSREKKERFSLILESASTNQTSMYLCASSLGHQSGANVLTFGAGSRLTVL.

This chain links TRBV21-1 with TRBJ2-1; TRBD2, the D gene given by the table, was not confirmed from the DNA. TRBV21-1 constitutes a pseudogene. CDR3 length equals 17 residues. The CDR3 is CASGGPPGTSGGIEQFF. Written as DNA, the CDR3 is TGTGCCAGCGGGGGCCCCCCCGGGACTAGCGGGGGGATTGAGCAGTTCTTC.

This chain links TRBV9 with TRBJ1-5; D is unresolved. Per the germline V gene, CDR1 is SGDLS and CDR2 is YYNGEE. Trimming removed 0 bases at V and 0 bases at J, with 7 bases between. The CDR3 loop spans 15 amino acids. The CDR3 bases are TGTGCCAGCAGCGTAGGCGGAAATAGCAATCAGCCCCAGCATTTT. Protein product: CASSVGGNSNQPQHF.

In its sample, this clone was seen a few times. V gene TRBV4-3 combines with J gene TRBJ2-1; 9 bases agree with TRBD2. Per the germline V gene, CDR1 is LGHNA and CDR2 is YSLEER. The ends lost 2 bases at V and 6 bases at J; junction bases unmatched: 5. This CDR3 has 15 amino acids. This CDR3 is CASSQLAGVANEQFF. CDR3 sequence (DNA): TGCGCCAGCAGCCAATTAGCGGGAGTTGCCAATGAGCAGTTCTTC.

This clone was picked up one time. This chain uses TRBV5-4 with TRBJ1-3; D uncertain. The V gene lost 0 bases and the J gene lost 2 bases, with 6 bases spanning the gap. Germline CDR1 reads SGHNT; CDR2 reads YYREEE (reference sequence). This CDR3 is 14 amino acids long. CDR3 protein: CASSLGGAGNTIYF. DNA for the CDR3: TGTGCCAGCAGCTTGGGGGGAGCTGGAAACACCATATATTTT.

This chain connects TRBV18 to TRBJ1-2; D is uncertain. Germline V gene lookup returns CDR1 KGHSH and CDR2 LQKENI. The CDR3 covers 15 residues. V lost 3 bases, J lost 8 bases, and 19 bases lay in between. The CDR3 region has the DNA TGTGCCAGCTCACCCCCAGAGTACCCCCTTAGGGGCTACACCTTC. Encoded protein: CASSPPEYPLRGYTF.

The chain uses TRBV5-8 and TRBJ1-5, with D unclear. With 3 bases removed from V and 3 bases from J, the gap between germline ends came to 10 bases. CDR3 length: 14 residues. Germline lookup yields CDR1 SGHTS and CDR2 YDEGEE. CDR3 bases: TGTGCCAGCAGCTCACGTGGGAACAATCAGCCCCAGCATTTT. This codes for CASSSRGNNQPQHF.

This clone was seen once. The chain carries TRBV3-1 (or the pseudogene TRBV3-2) and TRBJ1-3; D is unclear. Germline V gene data show CDR1 as LGHDT and CDR2 as YNNKEL (reference sequence). The ends were cut back, 2 bases at V and 4 bases at J, with 6 bases in the middle. The CDR3 totals 13 residues. The CDR3 here is CASSQYPGNTIYF. In DNA form, the CDR3 reads TGTGCCAGCAGCCAATATCCGGGAAACACCATATATTTT.

The chain links TRBV2 to TRBJ2-3, with D perhaps matching TRBD2 (5 bases). Germline CDR1 SNHLY, CDR2 FYNNEI. The V end was cut by 6 bases, the J end by 6 bases, with 10 bases between. The CDR3 is made up of 12 amino acids. This CDR3 is CASSAQRDTQYF. Written as DNA, the CDR3 is TGTGCCAGCAGCGCTCAGCGGGATACGCAGTATTTT.

This clone was counted a few times. This sequence joins TRBV6-2 or TRBV6-3 and TRBJ2-7; 9 bases are shared with TRBD1. The trim removed 5 bases at V and 4 bases at J, leaving 0 bases unmatched. CDR1 is MNHEY, CDR2 SVGEGT, per germline. The CDR3 is 12 residues long. The CDR3 region has the DNA TGTGCCAGCAGTGACAGGGGGTACGAGCAGTACTTC. This codes for CASSDRGYEQYF.

The rearrangement uses TRBV28 and TRBJ1-6; D unclear. This CDR3 comprises 15 residues. Between the trimmed V and J ends, which lost 2 bases and 8 bases, there was a span of 13 bases. Germline V lookup: CDR1 MDHEN, CDR2 SYDVKM. CDR3 coding DNA: TGTGCCAGCAGTTTAGCCGTTGACACGGATTCACCCCTCCACTTT. Translated, it gives CASSLAVDTDSPLHF.

J is TRBJ2-3 and V is TRBV3-1 (or the pseudogene TRBV3-2); 7 bases are shared with TRBD2. CDR3 length: 17 amino acids. The V gene end was trimmed by 1 base and the J gene end by 0 bases; junction bases not matched to a gene: 7. Per the germline V gene, CDR1 is LGHDT and CDR2 is YNNKEL (reference sequence). CDR3 coding DNA: TGTGCCAGCAGCCAAGTTGTCCTAGCGGCTAGCACAGATACGCAGTATTTT. This codes for CASSQVVLAASTDTQYF.

The rearrangement links TRBV6-6 to TRBJ1-4; a possible D gene is TRBD1 (5 bases). This CDR3 is built from 16 residues. V was shortened by 0 bases and J by 8 bases, with 16 bases between the two germline ends. Germline V gene data show CDR1 as MNHNY and CDR2 as SVGAGI (reference sequence). CDR3 DNA sequence: TGTGCCAGCAGTTACTCGGCCGCGGGGGGTGTAGAAAAACTGTTTTTT. Protein product: CASSYSAAGGVEKLFF.

The CDR3 DNA reads as TGTGCCAGCAGTCCCGGGACAGGGGTGGGCATTCAGTACTTC. Translating gives CASSPGTGVGIQYF. The rearrangement links TRBV2 to TRBJ2-4; 10 nucleotides agree with TRBD1. The CDR3 has 14 amino acids. CDR1 and CDR2 (germline): SNHLY, FYNNEI. J gave up 9 bases and V 5 bases, and 7 bases lay outside the gene matches.

V is TRBV18 and J is TRBJ2-5, with 10 bases identical to TRBD2. J was trimmed by 2 bases and V by 4 bases; bases with no gene match: 16. Germline lookup yields CDR1 KGHSH and CDR2 LQKENI. CDR3 length: 19 residues. DNA of the CDR3: TGTGCCAGCTCACTTTATCAGACAGGACTAGCGGAGAGACAAGAGACCCAGTACTTC. It codes for CASSLYQTGLAERQETQYF.

This sequence joins TRBV28 and TRBJ1-1, with a tentative D call TRBD1 (5 bases). Germline lookup yields CDR1 MDHEN and CDR2 SYDVKM. V lost 5 bases to trimming and J lost 5 bases, with 12 bases between them. The CDR3 spans 13 residues. CDR3 sequence: CASSLGGRTEAFF. The CDR3 coding sequence is TGTGCCAGCAGTCTCGGGGGTAGGACTGAAGCTTTCTTT.

The chain has TRBV4-2 and TRBJ1-3; D gene unclear. V was trimmed by 0 bases and J by 9 bases, leaving 12 bases between them. Per the germline V gene, CDR1 is LGHNA and CDR2 is YNFKEQ. The CDR3 length is 14 residues. The CDR3, as DNA: TGTGCCAGCAGCCAAGAGGCAGGAGATAGCACCATATATTTT. It encodes CASSQEAGDSTIYF.

The chain uses TRBV7-9 and TRBJ2-1, with a tentative D call TRBD1 (6 bases). V was trimmed by 7 bases and J by 8 bases, leaving 18 bases between them. Germline V gives CDR1 SEHNR, CDR2 FQNEAQ (reference sequence). This CDR3 region has 14 residues. The CDR3 DNA reads TGTGCCAGCATCCGGGCAGGGGTTCGCGATGAGCAGTTCTTC. It encodes CASIRAGVRDEQFF.